Detailed here is one TCR beta chain. The sample originates from a study of T cells in Graves' hyperthyroidism and ophthalmopathy. The PBMCs studied were ones that came from 9 to 10 ml fresh peripheral blood. The CDR3 length is 14 residues. V shed 5 bases, J shed 2 bases, and the junction held 2 bases outside the gene matches. The V gene's germline CDR1 is LGHDT and CDR2 YNNKEL (reference sequence). Amplification yielded TCR beta CDR3 regions, with RNA transcripts as the source. In the first-round RT-PCR of the TCR CDR3, the HTBI primer set was used. MiXCR, run by TCRdb on the multiplex PCR reads, gives a single entry per CDR3 protein. Of approximately 490,000 distinct CDR3 sequences in the sample, approximately 22% were seen once.

Input material: blood. The receptor was isolated from a woman in her 70s with Graves' ophthalmopathy. The chain couples TRBV3-1 to TRBJ2-3; TRBD1 matches 9 bases. Here the CDR3 DNA reads TGTGCCAGCAGCGGGACAGGGTACACAGATACGCAGTATTTT. Its protein product is CASSGTGYTDTQYF.